Each of the 23 T cell receptor beta chains below was sequenced from the same sample in a study of blood T cell repertoires in COVID-19. Only in-frame clones appear in the TCRdb table, and some are missing; sequencing was by immunoSEQ multiplex PCR. The sample has roughly 140,000 clones; roughly 86% are singletons. The sequencing sample was made of peripheral blood. The receptors derive from a human donor in a cohort sampled during active COVID-19.

V usage is TRBV3-1 (or the pseudogene TRBV3-2) and J usage is TRBJ2-5; 11 bases are shared with TRBD2. The CDR3 spans 14 residues. Trimming at V came to 5 bases and at J to 10 bases, leaving 9 bases not matched to a gene. Germline V gene lookup returns CDR1 LGHDT and CDR2 YNNKEL (reference sequence). The CDR3 nucleotides are TGTGCCAGCAGCGCACTAGCGGGGGTTGGGATCCAGTACTTC. Translated, it gives CASSALAGVGIQYF.

CDR3 in DNA: TGTGCCTTGGGGAGGAATACTGAAGCTTTCTTT. Protein product: CALGRNTEAFF. The chain recombines TRBV28 with TRBJ1-1; D remains unclear. The CDR3 has 11 residues. Germline-derived CDR1 and CDR2 are MDHEN and SYDVKM. Trimming stripped 11 bases from V and 5 bases from J, with 12 bases between.

Concerning this clone: The same CDR3 also results from other DNA sequences found in this sample. The chain combines TRBV6-5 with TRBJ2-7; TRBD1 matches 7 bases. This CDR3 has 12 amino acids. Germline V lookup: CDR1 MNHEY, CDR2 SVGAGI. V shed 9 bases, J shed 0 bases, and the junction held 2 bases outside the gene matches. CDR3 nucleotides: TGTGCCAGTCGACAGGGCTCCTACGAGCAGTACTTC. It translates to CASRQGSYEQYF.

CDR3 in DNA: TGCAGTGCTAGCAATAGATACGAGCAGTACTTC. It codes for CSASNRYEQYF. The V and J genes are TRBV20-1 and TRBJ2-7; D call uncertain. Trimming pared 3 bases from V and 4 bases from J, leaving 7 bases between. From germline, CDR1 is DFQATT and CDR2 SNEGSKA (reference sequence). The CDR3 is made up of 11 amino acids.

The V and J genes are TRBV6-5 and TRBJ2-7; 8 bases agree with TRBD2. The CDR3 is made up of 13 amino acids. Germline CDR1 MNHEY, CDR2 SVGAGI. The V gene end was trimmed by 6 bases and the J gene end by 2 bases; junction bases not matched to a gene: 3. The CDR3 region is CASRLAAAYEQYF. CDR3 in DNA: TGTGCCAGCAGACTAGCGGCTGCCTACGAGCAGTACTTC.

Many counts were recorded for this clone. The V gene is TRBV4-3, the J gene TRBJ2-2, with 7 bases that match TRBD1. There are 17 residues in the CDR3. V gave up 1 base and J gave up 7 bases; unmatched junction bases: 12. Germline V gives CDR1 LGHNA, CDR2 YSLEER. The CDR3 sequence is CASSQAAGTAGDGELFF. CDR3 nucleotides: TGCGCCAGCAGCCAAGCGGCCGGGACAGCAGGTGACGGGGAGCTGTTTTTT.

There are a few counts of this clone. The chain uses TRBV19 and TRBJ2-1; the D gene is possibly TRBD1 (5 bases). The CDR3 loop spans 13 amino acids. Germline-derived CDR1 and CDR2 are LNHDA and SQIVND (reference sequence). V was pared by 3 bases and J by 4 bases, with 7 bases between. CDR3 DNA sequence: TGTGCCAGTAGTATCGCAGGGTACAATGAGCAGTTCTTC. It translates to CASSIAGYNEQFF.

The V call is TRBV5-1, the J call TRBJ1-5, with 10 bases lining up with TRBD1. Germline V CDR1 and CDR2: SGHRS, YFSETQ. The CDR3 spans 14 residues. The V gene end was trimmed by 4 bases and the J gene end by 7 bases; junction bases not matched to a gene: 5. The CDR3 DNA follows: TGCGCCAGCAGCCCAGGGACAGGGGAACAGCCCCAGCATTTT. This encodes CASSPGTGEQPQHF. Together with reference TRBV5-1 and TRBJ1-5, the CDR3 gives the full variable domain: KAGVTQTPRYLIKTRGQQVTLSCSPISGHRSVSWYQQTPGQGLQFLFEYFSETQRNKGNFPGRFSGRQFSNSRSEMNVSTLELGDSALYLCASSPGTGEQPQHFGDGTRLSIL.

This chain links TRBV30 with TRBJ1-3, with D unresolved. Trimming shortened V by 0 bases and J by 2 bases, and 14 bases separated the two germline ends. The CDR3 sequence is 16 residues long. Germline CDR1 GTSNPN, CDR2 SVGIG (reference sequence). The CDR3 nucleotides read TGTGCCTGGAGTGTACGGTTCCCGGGGACTGGAAACACCATATATTTT. Translation: CAWSVRFPGTGNTIYF.

The chain links TRBV6-6 to TRBJ1-1; TRBD1 might be the D (6 bases). Per the germline V gene, CDR1 is MNHNY and CDR2 is SVGAGI (reference sequence). The CDR3 sequence is 15 residues long. With 2 bases removed from V and 1 base from J, the gap between germline ends came to 11 bases. For the CDR3, the DNA is TGTGCCAGCAGTTACGAACAGGGCCAGAACACTGAAGCTTTCTTT. Translating gives CASSYEQGQNTEAFF.

This clone was seen once. The V call is TRBV6-5, the J call TRBJ1-4, with 8 bases fitting TRBD1. The germline V gene encodes CDR1 MNHEY and CDR2 SVGAGI. The trim removed 6 bases at V and 8 bases at J, leaving 5 bases unmatched. The CDR3 totals 13 residues. The CDR3 loop reads CASSRGREEKLFF. The CDR3, as DNA: TGTGCCAGCAGCAGGGGGCGAGAGGAAAAACTGTTTTTT.

The genes are TRBV6-4 and TRBJ2-2; 7 positions agree with TRBD1. V was pared by 5 bases and J by 1 base, with 4 bases of the junction left unmatched. The length of the CDR3 is 15 residues. CDR1 is MRHNA and CDR2 is SNTAGT in the germline V gene. The CDR3 spells CASSSRTGNTGELFF. The CDR3 coding sequence is TGTGCCAGCAGTTCCCGGACAGGGAACACCGGGGAGCTGTTTTTT.

The chain recombines TRBV6-6 with TRBJ1-5; the match to TRBD1 covers 7 bases. The germline V gene encodes CDR1 MNHNY and CDR2 SVGAGI (reference sequence). The CDR3 has 16 amino acids. V was clipped by 0 bases and J by 1 base; unmatched bases: 3. The DNA of the CDR3 is TGTGCCAGCAGTTACTCGACAGGGAGGAGCAATCAGCCCCAGCATTTT. Protein: CASSYSTGRSNQPQHF.

This clone is a singleton in its sample. The chain employs TRBV7-2 and TRBJ2-7; 13 bases align to TRBD2. CDR3 length: 14 amino acids. Trimming at V came to 7 bases and at J to 3 bases, leaving 3 bases not matched to a gene. The germline V gene encodes CDR1 SGHTA and CDR2 FQGNSA. CDR3 nucleotides: TGTGCCAGCACCCGGACTAGCGGGAGCTACGAGCAGTACTTC. It yields the protein CASTRTSGSYEQYF. The whole variable domain, filled in from reference TRBV7-2 and TRBJ2-7, reads GAGVSQSPSNKVTEKGKDVELRCDPISGHTALYWYRQSLGQGLEFLIYFQGNSAPDKSGLPSDRFSAERTGGSVSTLTIQRTQQEDSAVYLCASTRTSGSYEQYFGPGTRLTVT.

The chain combines TRBV9 with TRBJ2-2; a possible D gene is TRBD1 (5 bases). Germline lookup yields CDR1 SGDLS and CDR2 YYNGEE. CDR3 size: 15 residues. V was cut by 0 bases and J by 7 bases, with 13 bases left in between. The CDR3 DNA reads TGTGCCAGCAGCGTAGCCCCCAGGGCGGTCGGGGAGCTGTTTTTT. Protein product: CASSVAPRAVGELFF.

The V gene is TRBV7-3, the J gene TRBJ2-5, with 11 bases identical to TRBD2. CDR3 length: 14 amino acids. Unmatched junction bases numbered 0, after V lost 3 bases and J lost 3 bases. Germline CDR1 reads SGHTA; CDR2 reads FQGTGA. CDR3 coding DNA: TGTGCCAGCAGCTTGGGACTAGCGGAAGAGACCCAGTACTTC. This encodes CASSLGLAEETQYF.

V is TRBV9 and J is TRBJ1-1, with D tentatively TRBD1 (5 bases). Germline V lookup: CDR1 SGDLS, CDR2 YYNGEE. The CDR3 totals 13 residues. Trimming left V 4 bases short and J 4 bases short, with 11 bases between. The CDR3 nucleotides are TGTGCCAGCAGCTTTACAGGTCTCACTGAAGCTTTCTTT. Its protein product is CASSFTGLTEAFF. Variable domain in full (rest from reference TRBV9 and TRBJ1-1): DSGVTQTPKHLITATGQRVTLRCSPRSGDLSVYWYQQSLDQGLQFLIQYYNGEERAKGNILERFSAQQFPDLHSELNLSSLELGDSALYFCASSFTGLTEAFFGQGTRLTVV.

This clone was recorded only once. This chain uses TRBV29-1 with TRBJ2-1; TRBD2 matches 10 bases. CDR3 length: 15 residues. Germline V CDR1 and CDR2: SQVTM, ANQGSEA. V trimming: 6 bases; J trimming: 8 bases; junction bases outside the gene matches: 13. In DNA, the CDR3 is TGCAGCGTGGAGCCCTACAGCGGGAGGGCCTATGAGCAGTTCTTC. Protein sequence: CSVEPYSGRAYEQFF.

This clone was counted only a few times. The chain has TRBV19 and TRBJ1-5, with D possibly TRBD1 on 5 matching bases. From germline, CDR1 is LNHDA and CDR2 SQIVND (reference sequence). The CDR3 consists of 13 residues. V was trimmed by 5 bases and J by 7 bases, leaving 12 bases between them. As DNA, the CDR3 is TGTGCCAGTAGTTCCTCAGGGTTCCAGCCCCAGCATTTT. Translated: CASSSSGFQPQHF. The entire variable domain, with the rest obtained from reference TRBV19 and TRBJ1-5, is as follows: DGGITQSPKYLFRKEGQNVTLSCEQNLNHDAMYWYRQDPGQGLRLIYYSQIVNDFQKGDIAEGYSVSREKKESFPLTVTSAQKNPTAFYLCASSSSGFQPQHFGDGTRLSIL.

The V call is TRBV6-5, the J call TRBJ1-1; D is uncertain. CDR3 length: 15 residues. Trimming stripped 6 bases from V and 0 bases from J, with 14 bases between. Germline CDR1 and CDR2: MNHEY and SVGAGI. In nucleotides, the CDR3 is TGTGCCAGCAGCCGGGATCAAGGAATGAACACTGAAGCTTTCTTT. It codes for CASSRDQGMNTEAFF.

This chain connects TRBV7-6 to TRBJ2-7; 14 bases align to TRBD2. The CDR3 spans 15 residues. After removal of 6 bases from V and 7 bases from J, the junction contained 8 bases not matched to a gene. Germline V lookup: CDR1 SGHVS, CDR2 FNYEAQ. CDR3: CASSSGLAGGSEQYF. In DNA, the CDR3 is TGTGCCAGCAGTTCAGGACTAGCGGGGGGTAGTGAGCAGTACTTC.

Here the CDR3 DNA reads TGTGCCACCAGTGACGCCACACAGAAAAACATTCAGTACTTC. Protein sequence: CATSDATQKNIQYF. This chain links TRBV24-1 with TRBJ2-4; D gene unclear. This CDR3 has 14 residues. Germline CDR1 and CDR2: KGHDR and SFDVKD. Trimming cost V 4 bases and J 4 bases, with 10 bases left between them.

The chain links TRBV28 to TRBJ2-5; 11 bases fit TRBD2. The CDR3 spans 15 residues. Germline V gene lookup returns CDR1 MDHEN and CDR2 SYDVKM. Trimming cost V 3 bases and J 7 bases; bases outside gene matches: 7. The CDR3 here is CASSFLAGGTGTQYF. CDR3 nucleotides: TGTGCCAGCAGTTTCCTAGCGGGGGGTACAGGGACCCAGTACTTC. Variable domain in full (rest from reference TRBV28 and TRBJ2-5): DVKVTQSSRYLVKRTGEKVFLECVQDMDHENMFWYRQDPGLGLRLIYFSYDVKMKEKGDIPEGYSVSREKKERFSLILESASTNQTSMYLCASSFLAGGTGTQYFGPGTRLLVL.